This TCR beta chain was identified during a study of cytomegalovirus exposure and HLA in healthy donors. In the study overall: A later analysis reported the same platform for the 90 to 150 validation repertoires and the roughly 650 first-cohort repertoires.

Study results and limitations: For cytomegalovirus status, the classifier reportedly gave diagnoses with high specificity and sensitivity.

Clones were sequenced by immunoSEQ multiplex PCR, and TCRdb holds only the in-frame ones, with some missing. Here the sample spans 150,000 to 200,000 clones, roughly 85% being singletons. In this sample, this clone turned up once. The target antigen is unknown. The CDR3 loop spans 14 amino acids. V lost 2 bases to trimming and J lost 5 bases, with 13 bases between them. Germline CDR1 KGHSH, CDR2 LQKENI. The chain has TRBV18 and TRBJ2-7; possibly TRBD2 for D (5 bases). The receptor's source is a man younger than 30 in good health and CMV-seropositive. The sequencing input was PBMCs. CDR3 amino acids: CASSPVVAKNEQYF. CDR3 DNA: TGTGCCAGCTCACCAGTAGTAGCGAAGAACGAGCAGTACTTC.